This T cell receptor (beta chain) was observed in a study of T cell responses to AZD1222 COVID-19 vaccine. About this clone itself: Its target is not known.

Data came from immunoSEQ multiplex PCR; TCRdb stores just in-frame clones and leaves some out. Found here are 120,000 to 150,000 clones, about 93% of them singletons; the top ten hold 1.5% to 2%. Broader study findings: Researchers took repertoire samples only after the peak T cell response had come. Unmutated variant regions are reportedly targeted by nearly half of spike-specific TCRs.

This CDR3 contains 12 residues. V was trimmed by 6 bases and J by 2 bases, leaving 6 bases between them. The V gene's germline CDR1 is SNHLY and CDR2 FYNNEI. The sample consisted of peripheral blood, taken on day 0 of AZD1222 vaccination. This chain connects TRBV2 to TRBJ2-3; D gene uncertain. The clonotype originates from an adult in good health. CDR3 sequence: CASSPNTDTQYF. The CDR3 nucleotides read TGTGCCAGCAGCCCGAACACAGATACGCAGTATTTT.